Presented here are 30 T cell receptor beta chains from one specimen sequenced in a study of blood T cell repertoires in COVID-19 (dated by TCRdb to the early 2020s). The library was made by the immunoSEQ multiplex PCR assay. The immuneACCESS repertoire file appears here via TCRdb, limited to in-frame rearrangements. These files lack a portion of the clones; in checked studies, under half of the deficit traces to unresolved V genes, and the cause of the others is not known. Within this sample are some 60,000 clones, with about 86% of them counted one time only. The ten largest account for 8% to 10% of the sample. The sample was peripheral blood. Every receptor here comes from a man older than 75 with COVID-19, enrolled during active disease.

The V call is TRBV11-2, the J call TRBJ1-4, with D possibly being TRBD1 (5 bases). The CDR3 has 15 amino acids. Germline-derived CDR1 and CDR2 are SGHAT and FQNNGV. Trimming pared 5 bases from V and 4 bases from J, leaving 14 bases between. CDR3 loop: CASSVQTVNNEKLFF. As DNA, the CDR3 is TGTGCCAGCAGCGTACAGACAGTCAATAATGAAAAACTGTTTTTT.

The rearrangement uses TRBV27 and TRBJ2-7; 8 nucleotides agree with TRBD1. The CDR3 length is 14 residues. CDR1 MNHEY and CDR2 SMNVEV come from the germline V gene (reference sequence). Unmatched junction bases numbered 7, after V lost 5 bases and J lost 4 bases. CDR3 DNA sequence: TGTGCCAGCAGTAGCATCGACAGGGGTTACGAGCAGTACTTC. Protein: CASSSIDRGYEQYF.

The chain combines TRBV5-3 with TRBJ2-7, with TRBD1 matching over 8 bases. TRBV5-3 is flagged as an ORF with uncertain function. This CDR3 has 13 amino acids. V shed 3 bases, J shed 6 bases, and the junction held 5 bases outside the gene matches. CDR3 sequence: CARSSGQGCEQYF. The CDR3 bases are TGTGCCAGAAGCTCAGGACAGGGCTGCGAGCAGTACTTC.

The rearrangement links TRBV19 to TRBJ2-3, with D possibly TRBD2 on 6 matching bases. With 4 bases removed from V and 2 bases from J, the gap between germline ends came to 10 bases. CDR1 and CDR2 from the germline V gene are LNHDA and SQIVND (reference sequence). There are 14 residues in the CDR3. In DNA, the CDR3 is TGTGCCAGTAGTAGGGCGGGGACCACAGATACGCAGTATTTT. This codes for CASSRAGTTDTQYF.

This CDR3 is CASSPRGGENTEAFF. Here the CDR3 DNA reads TGTGCCAGCAGCCCCCGGGGGGGCGAAAACACTGAAGCTTTCTTT. The J gene is TRBJ1-1, the V gene TRBV9; possibly TRBD1 for D (6 bases). The CDR3 contains 15 residues. The V gene lost 4 bases and the J gene lost 2 bases, with 15 bases spanning the gap. Germline loops: CDR1 SGDLS, CDR2 YYNGEE.

CDR3 in DNA: TGTGCCAGCAGCTTCGACAGAGACGAGCAGTTCTTC. This translates into CASSFDRDEQFF. The chain uses TRBV7-9 and TRBJ2-1; D may be TRBD1 (5 bases). CDR3 length: 12 amino acids. V lost 3 bases and J 10 bases, leaving 10 bases between the germline ends. The germline V gene has CDR1 SEHNR and CDR2 FQNEAQ (reference sequence).

This chain connects TRBV28 to TRBJ2-5, with a possible D match to TRBD1 (5 bases). V lost 2 bases and J 4 bases, leaving 14 bases between the germline ends. The CDR3 runs 15 residues. The germline V gene has CDR1 MDHEN and CDR2 SYDVKM. CDR3 loop: CASSLRQGARETQYF. CDR3 sequence (DNA): TGTGCCAGCAGTTTAAGGCAGGGCGCTCGAGAGACCCAGTACTTC.

CDR3 loop: CASSQVRQAGNTIYF. For the CDR3, the DNA is TGTGCCAGCAGCCAAGTTCGGCAGGCGGGAAACACCATATATTTT. V and J are TRBV4-2 and TRBJ1-3, with D unresolved. Trimming pared 1 base from V and 4 bases from J, leaving 11 bases between. Germline CDR1 is LGHNA and CDR2 is YNFKEQ. The length of the CDR3 is 15 residues.

V and J are TRBV11-2 and TRBJ2-1; tentatively, D is TRBD1 (5 bases). Trimming cost V 1 base and J 12 bases, with 16 bases left between them. The CDR3 is made up of 14 amino acids. Germline V gene sequence: CDR1 SGHAT, CDR2 FQNNGV. In nucleotides, the CDR3 is TGTGCCAGCAGCTTAGCAGGACATCCGTTGGGGCAGTTCTTC. Its protein is CASSLAGHPLGQFF.

The J gene is TRBJ2-5, the V gene TRBV11-3, with 8 nucleotides matching TRBD2. This CDR3 spans 15 amino acids. Unmatched junction bases numbered 9, after V lost 5 bases and J lost 4 bases. Germline CDR1 and CDR2: SGHNT and YENEEA. This chain's CDR3 is CASSGGGGPIETQYF. The CDR3 coding sequence is TGTGCCAGCAGCGGGGGCGGGGGGCCTATAGAGACCCAGTACTTC.

The table lists this clone with a count of one. This CDR3 reads CASSQGSPNYGYTF. In DNA, the CDR3 is TGTGCCAGCAGCCAGGGGTCCCCGAACTATGGCTACACCTTC. The chain couples TRBV5-4 to TRBJ1-2, with D possibly matching TRBD1 (6 bases). Germline CDR1 is SGHNT and CDR2 is YYREEE (reference sequence). This CDR3 is built from 14 residues. The V end lost 4 bases, the J end lost 2 bases, and 12 bases lay between the germline ends.

The chain recombines TRBV27 with TRBJ1-2; the D is unclear. This CDR3 comprises 15 residues. The V gene's germline CDR1 is MNHEY and CDR2 SMNVEV (reference sequence). The germline V and J ends were trimmed by 2 bases and 4 bases, with 14 bases remaining between them. DNA for the CDR3: TGTGCCAGCAGTTTACTTGGAGGGCAGAGCTATGGCTACACCTTC. This translates into CASSLLGGQSYGYTF.

This chain uses TRBV7-8 with TRBJ1-2; D remains ambiguous. Trimming left V 2 bases short and J 4 bases short, with 8 bases between. This CDR3 is built from 13 residues. Germline V gene lookup returns CDR1 SGHVS and CDR2 FQNEAQ. The CDR3 DNA is TGTGCCAGCAGCTTAAATGAGGGCTATGGCTACACCTTC. Translation: CASSLNEGYGYTF.

The rearrangement links TRBV6-5 to TRBJ1-5, with 9 bases identical to TRBD1. V lost 5 bases and J lost 6; bases outside the gene matches: 2. The CDR3 has 13 residues. Germline lookup yields CDR1 MNHEY and CDR2 SVGAGI. The CDR3 loop is CASSTGGSQPQHF. The CDR3 region has the DNA TGTGCCAGCAGTACAGGGGGCAGTCAGCCCCAGCATTTT.

The rearrangement links TRBV7-2 to TRBJ2-1; TRBD2 matches at 8 bases. Trimming took 7 bases from V and 5 from J; bases not matched to a gene: 10. Germline loops: CDR1 SGHTA, CDR2 FQGNSA. The CDR3 length is 15 residues. The CDR3 region has the DNA TGTGCCAGCACCGTAAGCGGGAGCGGCGACAATGAGCAGTTCTTC. This sequence encodes CASTVSGSGDNEQFF.

The CDR3, as DNA: TGTGCCAGCAGGGCAGGGGGTAACACTGAAGCTTTCTTT. Its translation: CASRAGGNTEAFF. V and J are TRBV28 and TRBJ1-1; TRBD1 matches 7 bases. The J segment lost 2 bases and the V segment lost 6 bases, leaving 3 bases of the junction unmatched. CDR1 is MDHEN, CDR2 SYDVKM, per germline. There are 13 residues in the CDR3. The full variable domain, with the rest looked up from reference TRBV28 and TRBJ1-1, is DVKVTQSSRYLVKRTGEKVFLECVQDMDHENMFWYRQDPGLGLRLIYFSYDVKMKEKGDIPEGYSVSREKKERFSLILESASTNQTSMYLCASRAGGNTEAFFGQGTRLTVV.

This clone turned up a few times. The chain combines TRBV27 with TRBJ1-1, with TRBD1 matching over 9 bases. V lost 2 bases and J lost 4; bases outside the gene matches: 8. The CDR3 loop spans 16 amino acids. Germline V gene lookup returns CDR1 MNHEY and CDR2 SMNVEV (reference sequence). The DNA of the CDR3 is TGTGCCAGCAGTTTAAAGGACAGGGGTGAGGTCACTGAAGCTTTCTTT. Amino acids: CASSLKDRGEVTEAFF.

The J gene is TRBJ2-7, the V gene TRBV27; a possible D gene is TRBD2 (6 bases). CDR1 is MNHEY and CDR2 is SMNVEV in the germline V gene (reference sequence). The CDR3 has 14 amino acids. Between the trimmed V and J ends, which lost 4 bases and 0 bases, there was a span of 10 bases. The CDR3 region has the DNA TGTGCCAGCAGTTCCGGCGGGGCCTCCTACGAGCAGTACTTC. Its translation: CASSSGGASYEQYF.

This clone has only one observation. This chain connects TRBV28 to TRBJ1-2; D is possibly TRBD1 (5 bases). Germline V gene sequence: CDR1 MDHEN, CDR2 SYDVKM. CDR3 size: 12 residues. V gave up 6 bases and J gave up 8 bases, with 13 bases separating them. CDR3 DNA sequence: TGTGCCAGCAGATCCTCGGGGGGAGGCTACACCTTC. As protein: CASRSSGGGYTF.

V usage is TRBV10-3 and J usage is TRBJ2-4; tentative D call: TRBD2 (6 bases). V shed 0 bases and J shed 0 bases, with 24 bases lying between them. The CDR3 sequence is 21 residues long. Germline V gives CDR1 ENHRY, CDR2 SYGVKD. CDR3 protein: CAISESGTEDYRVSAKNIQYF. CDR3 bases: TGTGCCATCAGTGAGTCAGGGACGGAGGACTACCGTGTTTCAGCCAAAAACATTCAGTACTTC.

Here the CDR3 reads CASSLLGRNFEKLFF. The CDR3 bases are TGTGCCAGCAGTTTACTAGGGAGGAATTTTGAAAAACTGTTTTTT. The chain joins TRBV28 to TRBJ1-4; D is uncertain. CDR3 size: 15 residues. V was cut by 2 bases and J by 7 bases, with 14 bases left in between. The germline V gene has CDR1 MDHEN and CDR2 SYDVKM.

This clone was found a few times. The rearrangement links TRBV28 to TRBJ1-2; 10 bases line up with TRBD1. J lost 7 bases, V lost 3 bases, and 5 bases had no gene match. Germline CDR1 is MDHEN and CDR2 is SYDVKM. The CDR3 has 14 amino acids. The CDR3, as DNA: TGTGCCAGCAGTTTTGGACAGGGGGTTGCTGGCTACACCTTC. This sequence encodes CASSFGQGVAGYTF.

The table lists this clone with a few counts. The rearrangement uses TRBV7-2 and TRBJ2-5, with D unclear. Trimming took 1 base from V and 1 from J, leaving 10 bases between them. The CDR3 has 15 residues. Looked up from germline, CDR1 is SGHTA and CDR2 is FQGNSA. For the CDR3, the DNA is TGTGCCAGCAGCTTAGTTGCAGGTGGCCAAGAGACCCAGTACTTC. Residues: CASSLVAGGQETQYF.

For the CDR3, the DNA is TGTGCCAGCAGCGACAGGGGAAGCGGTAATGAAAAACTGTTTTTT. Translating gives CASSDRGSGNEKLFF. The rearrangement links TRBV9 to TRBJ1-4; 7 bases fit TRBD1. The length of the CDR3 is 15 residues. Trimming at V came to 3 bases and at J to 4 bases, leaving 6 bases not matched to a gene. Germline CDR1 reads SGDLS; CDR2 reads YYNGEE.

The V call is TRBV6-6, the J call TRBJ2-5, with a possible D match to TRBD2 (5 bases). Per the germline V gene, CDR1 is MNHNY and CDR2 is SVGAGI (reference sequence). Trimming cost V 6 bases and J 3 bases, with 14 bases left between them. The CDR3 runs to 14 residues. Written as DNA, the CDR3 is TGTGCCAGCAGGCGCACGGGGAGTGAAGAGACCCAGTACTTC. It codes for CASRRTGSEETQYF.

This sequence joins TRBV5-4 and TRBJ1-2; D perhaps matches TRBD1 (6 bases). The CDR3 spans 15 residues. V was trimmed by 4 bases and J by 1 base, leaving 14 bases between them. Germline-derived CDR1 and CDR2 are SGHNT and YYREEE (reference sequence). The CDR3 here is CASSLTGTLNYGYTF. CDR3 bases: TGTGCCAGCAGCCTCACAGGGACACTTAACTATGGCTACACCTTC.

The rearrangement links TRBV5-1 to TRBJ1-1, with D tentatively TRBD1 (6 bases). The V end lost 2 bases, the J end lost 0 bases, and 14 bases lay between the germline ends. The germline gives CDR1 SGHRS, CDR2 YFSETQ. The CDR3 loop spans 16 amino acids. The CDR3 spells CASSFEQGGVNTEAFF. CDR3 nucleotide sequence: TGCGCCAGCAGCTTTGAACAGGGTGGGGTGAACACTGAAGCTTTCTTT.

DNA of the CDR3: TGTGCCAGCAGCTTGAAGGAGGAAAAACTGTTTTTT. Its protein is CASSLKEEKLFF. V usage is TRBV7-9 and J usage is TRBJ1-4; D unresolved. This CDR3 has 12 amino acids. Trimming left V 3 bases short and J 8 bases short, with 7 bases between. Germline V lookup: CDR1 SEHNR, CDR2 FQNEAQ (reference sequence).

The rearrangement links TRBV28 to TRBJ1-3; no reliable D call. Germline V CDR1 and CDR2: MDHEN, SYDVKM. The CDR3 has 14 residues. Trimming took off 5 bases at V and 1 base at J, with 9 bases between the two ends. The CDR3 DNA reads as TGTGCCAGCAGTATAACACAGTCTGGAAACACCATATATTTT. Amino acids: CASSITQSGNTIYF.

J is TRBJ2-3 and V is TRBV6-5, with D perhaps TRBD2 (5 bases). The V and J ends lost 7 bases and 2 bases respectively, with 13 bases between them. The germline gives CDR1 MNHEY, CDR2 SVGAGI. CDR3 length: 14 amino acids. The CDR3 reads CASNLGGATDTQYF. The CDR3 nucleotides are TGTGCCAGCAACCTAGGAGGAGCCACAGATACGCAGTATTTT.